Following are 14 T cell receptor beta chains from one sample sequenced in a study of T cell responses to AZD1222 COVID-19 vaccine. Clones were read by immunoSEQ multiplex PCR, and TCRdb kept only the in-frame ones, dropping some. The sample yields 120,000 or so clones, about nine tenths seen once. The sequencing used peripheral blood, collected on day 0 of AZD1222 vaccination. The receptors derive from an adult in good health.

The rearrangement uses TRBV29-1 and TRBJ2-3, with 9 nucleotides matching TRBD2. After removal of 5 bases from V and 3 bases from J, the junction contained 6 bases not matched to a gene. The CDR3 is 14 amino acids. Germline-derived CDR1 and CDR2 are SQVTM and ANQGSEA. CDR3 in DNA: TGCAGCGTTTGGGGCACTAGCGGGACAGATACGCAGTATTTT. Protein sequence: CSVWGTSGTDTQYF.

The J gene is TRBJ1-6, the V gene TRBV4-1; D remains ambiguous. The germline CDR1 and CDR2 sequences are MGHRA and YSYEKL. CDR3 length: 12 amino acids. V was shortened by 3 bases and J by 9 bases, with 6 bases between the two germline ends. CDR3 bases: TGCGCCAGCAGCCAGGGAACTTCACCCCTCCACTTT. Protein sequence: CASSQGTSPLHF.

CDR3 residues: CASSLSARGITEAFF. CDR3 nucleotide sequence: TGTGCCAGCAGCCTATCAGCAAGGGGGATCACTGAAGCTTTCTTT. The chain links TRBV3-1 (or the pseudogene TRBV3-2) to TRBJ1-1; tentatively, D is TRBD1 (6 bases). CDR3 length: 15 residues. The germline V and J ends were trimmed by 4 bases and 4 bases, with 16 bases remaining between them. Germline CDR1 reads LGHDT; CDR2 reads YNNKEL (reference sequence).

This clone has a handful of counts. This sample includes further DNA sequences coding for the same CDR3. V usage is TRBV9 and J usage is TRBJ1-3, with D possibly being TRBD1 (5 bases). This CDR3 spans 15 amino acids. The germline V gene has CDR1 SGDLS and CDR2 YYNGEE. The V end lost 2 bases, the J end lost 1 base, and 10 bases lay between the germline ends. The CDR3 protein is CASSVGGTSGNTIYF. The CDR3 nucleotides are TGTGCCAGCAGCGTGGGGGGGACGTCTGGAAACACCATATATTTT.

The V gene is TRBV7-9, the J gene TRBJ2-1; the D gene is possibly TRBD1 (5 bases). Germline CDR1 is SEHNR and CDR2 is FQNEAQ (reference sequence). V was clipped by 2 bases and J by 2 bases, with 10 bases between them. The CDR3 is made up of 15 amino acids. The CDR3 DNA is TGTGCCAGCAGCTTATCCGCAGGGCCCTACAATGAGCAGTTCTTC. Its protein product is CASSLSAGPYNEQFF.

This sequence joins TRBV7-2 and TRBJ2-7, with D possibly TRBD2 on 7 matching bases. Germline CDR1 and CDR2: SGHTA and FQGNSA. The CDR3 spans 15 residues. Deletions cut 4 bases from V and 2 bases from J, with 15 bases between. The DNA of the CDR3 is TGTGCCAGCAGCTCGGGGGGACACCTGACCTACGAGCAGTACTTC. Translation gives CASSSGGHLTYEQYF.

The CDR3 DNA reads as TGTGCCAGCTCACCAGACAGGGGGATTGGATCACCCCTCCACTTT. It encodes CASSPDRGIGSPLHF. The rearrangement links TRBV18 to TRBJ1-6; 9 bases line up with TRBD1. With 2 bases clipped from V and 10 bases from J, the junction kept 6 bases outside the gene matches. This CDR3 comprises 15 residues. CDR1 and CDR2 (germline): KGHSH, LQKENI.

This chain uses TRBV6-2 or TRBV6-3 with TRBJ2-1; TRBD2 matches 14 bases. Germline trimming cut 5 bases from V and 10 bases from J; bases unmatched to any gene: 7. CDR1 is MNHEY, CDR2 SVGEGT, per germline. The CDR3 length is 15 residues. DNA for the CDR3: TGTGCCAGCAGTAGTAGACTAGCGGGGGGGCGGGAGCAGTTCTTC. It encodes CASSSRLAGGREQFF.

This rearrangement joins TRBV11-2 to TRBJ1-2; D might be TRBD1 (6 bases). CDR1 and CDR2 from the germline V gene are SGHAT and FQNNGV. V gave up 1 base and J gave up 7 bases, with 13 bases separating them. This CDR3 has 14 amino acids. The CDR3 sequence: CASSLVLDSSGYTF. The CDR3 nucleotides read TGTGCCAGCAGCTTAGTTTTGGACAGCAGTGGCTACACCTTC.

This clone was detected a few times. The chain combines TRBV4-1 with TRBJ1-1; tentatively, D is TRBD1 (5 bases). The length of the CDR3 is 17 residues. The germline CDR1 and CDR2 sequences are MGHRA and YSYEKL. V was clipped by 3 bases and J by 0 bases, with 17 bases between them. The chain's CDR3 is CASSHAAPRQMNTEAFF. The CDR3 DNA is TGCGCCAGCAGCCACGCCGCCCCACGACAGATGAACACTGAAGCTTTCTTT.

DNA for the CDR3: TGCGCCAGCAGCTTCGGGACAGACACTGAAGCTTTCTTT. Translated: CASSFGTDTEAFF. This chain uses TRBV5-1 with TRBJ1-1; 7 bases agree with TRBD1. Germline lookup yields CDR1 SGHRS and CDR2 YFSETQ. J was trimmed by 3 bases and V by 2 bases; bases with no gene match: 1. The CDR3 has 13 residues. Using reference TRBV5-1 and TRBJ1-1 for the parts outside the CDR3, the full variable domain is KAGVTQTPRYLIKTRGQQVTLSCSPISGHRSVSWYQQTPGQGLQFLFEYFSETQRNKGNFPGRFSGRQFSNSRSEMNVSTLELGDSALYLCASSFGTDTEAFFGQGTRLTVV.

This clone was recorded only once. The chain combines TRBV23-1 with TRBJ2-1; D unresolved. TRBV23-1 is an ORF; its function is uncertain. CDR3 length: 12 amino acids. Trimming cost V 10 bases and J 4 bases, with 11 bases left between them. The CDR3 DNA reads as TGCGCCACCCCTTCCTTTTACAATGAGCAGTTCTTC. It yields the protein CATPSFYNEQFF.

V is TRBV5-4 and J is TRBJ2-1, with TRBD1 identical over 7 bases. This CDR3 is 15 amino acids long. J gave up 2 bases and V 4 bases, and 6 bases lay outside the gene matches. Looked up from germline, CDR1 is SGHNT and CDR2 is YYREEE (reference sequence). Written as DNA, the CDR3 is TGTGCCAGCAGCCCCGACAGGGCCCCCTACAATGAGCAGTTCTTC. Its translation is CASSPDRAPYNEQFF.

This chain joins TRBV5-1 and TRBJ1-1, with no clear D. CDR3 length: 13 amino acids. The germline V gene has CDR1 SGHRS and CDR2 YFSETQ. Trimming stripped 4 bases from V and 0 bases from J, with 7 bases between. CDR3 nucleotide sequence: TGCGCCAGCAGCGTAGGTATGAACACTGAAGCTTTCTTT. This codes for CASSVGMNTEAFF.